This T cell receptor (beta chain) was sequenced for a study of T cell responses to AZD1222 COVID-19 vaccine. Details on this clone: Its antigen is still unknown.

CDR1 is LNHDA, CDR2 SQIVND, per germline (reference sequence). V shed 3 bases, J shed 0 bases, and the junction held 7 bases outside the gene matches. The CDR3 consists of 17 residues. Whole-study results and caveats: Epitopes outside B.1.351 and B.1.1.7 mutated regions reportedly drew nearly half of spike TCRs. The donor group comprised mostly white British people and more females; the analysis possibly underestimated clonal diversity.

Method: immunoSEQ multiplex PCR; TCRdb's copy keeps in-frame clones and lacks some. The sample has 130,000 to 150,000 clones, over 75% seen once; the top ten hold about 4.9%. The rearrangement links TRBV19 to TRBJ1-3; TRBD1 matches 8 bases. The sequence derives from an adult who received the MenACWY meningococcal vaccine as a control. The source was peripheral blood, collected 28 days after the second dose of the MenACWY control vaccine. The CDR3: CASSISRGLGSGNTIYF. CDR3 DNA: TGTGCCAGTAGTATCTCCAGGGGGCTCGGCTCTGGAAACACCATATATTTT.